This T cell receptor (beta chain) was sequenced in a study of blood T cell repertoires in COVID-19. At the level of the study: Acute and convalescent COVID-19 specimens originated in the United States, Italy and Spain. The cDNA or gDNA used as material had been derived from T cells, B-cell-depleted T cells, or PBMCs.

Source study methods: Reference gene primers were amplified, and this amplification served to estimate nucleated cell counts. Some clones are missing from TCRdb's copy, which holds only in-frame ones; the method was immunoSEQ multiplex PCR. The V and J calls and clone size are taken from that table; D and trimming were inferred from the DNA. Here the sample spans 200,000 or so clones, 75% to 90% being singletons. CDR1 and CDR2 from the germline V gene are KGHSH and LQKENI. V shed 2 bases and J 2 bases; nucleotides not matched to a gene: 13. This CDR3 is 20 amino acids long. Seattle patient enrollment occurred during active infection, with longitudinal follow-up thereafter. A single count supports this clone.

The clonotype comes from a man aged 30 to 45 with COVID-19, enrolled during active disease. The chain recombines TRBV18 with TRBJ1-6, with 9 bases matching TRBD1. Source material: peripheral blood. The CDR3 reads CASSPSSVPTGGTYNSPLHF. In DNA form, the CDR3 reads TGTGCCAGCTCACCATCAAGTGTTCCGACAGGGGGGACCTATAATTCACCCCTCCACTTT.